A selection of T cell receptor beta chains follows, all from one sample in a study of T cell responses to AZD1222 COVID-19 vaccine. Sequenced by immunoSEQ multiplex PCR; TCRdb stores in-frame clones only, minus some. This table has approximately 200,000 clones, approximately 89% appearing once. The material sequenced was peripheral blood, taken 28 days after the second AZD1222 dose. The receptor set was obtained from an adult who received the AZD1222 COVID-19 vaccine. Both conserved end residues are part of each CDR3. The D gene is left open where the match is weak. Not all rows give a size; the values are once, few, many and, for expanded clones, a class.

TRBJ1-1,.,.,TRBV5-1,TGCGCCAGCAGCTTGGTCGGGCAGAACACTGAAGCTTTCTTT,CASSLVGQNTEAFF
TRBJ1-6,.,.,TRBV4-1,TGCGCCAGCAGCCAAGATAGTCAGGGTGATTCACCCCTCCACTTT,CASSQDSQGDSPLHF
TRBJ1-2,.,.,TRBV6-2/TRBV6-3,TGTGCCAGCAGTTACTCGTCAGGCAGGAACTATGGCTACACCTTC,CASSYSSGRNYGYTF
TRBJ1-3,.,.,TRBV10-3,TGTGCCATCAGTGAGTCGAGGCGGGGGCAGGTGGGAAACACCATATATTTT,CAISESRRGQVGNTIYF
TRBJ1-1,.,.,TRBV6-5,TGTGCCAGCAGTTACTCTGAAGCTTTCTTT,CASSYSEAFF
TRBJ2-1,TRBD2,.,TRBV7-6,TGTGCCAGCAGCTTAGCTGGCGGGAGAGTCAATGAGCAGTTCTTC,CASSLAGGRVNEQFF
TRBJ2-2,TRBD2,few,TRBV19,TGTGCCAGTAGTAGGACTAGCGTCGGAACCCGGGACACCGGGGAGCTGTTTTTT,CASSRTSVGTRDTGELFF
TRBJ2-3,.,once,TRBV28,TGTGCCAGCAGCTCGACACGGGCCACAGATACGCAGTATTTT,CASSSTRATDTQYF
TRBJ2-1,TRBD1,.,TRBV7-9,TGTGCCAGCAGCTGGGACAGTCCAAGGTCCTACAATGAGCAGTTCTTC,CASSWDSPRSYNEQFF
TRBJ1-2,.,.,TRBV11-2,TGTGCCAGCAGCAGGCGCTATGGCTACACCTTC,CASSRRYGYTF
TRBJ2-7,.,.,TRBV4-1,TGCGCCAGCAGCCCGAGAGGCTGGCTTAGAAACGACTACGAGCAGTACTTC,CASSPRGWLRNDYEQYF
TRBJ2-7,TRBD1,.,TRBV7-2,TGTGCCAGCAGCCCAGGGGGATACGAGCAGTACTTC,CASSPGGYEQYF
TRBJ1-2,.,.,TRBV6-5,TGTGCCAGCAGTTACTCGGGGCAGAATCTCCTCTATGGCTACACCTTC,CASSYSGQNLLYGYTF
TRBJ1-3,.,.,TRBV6-5,TGTGCCAGCAGTTTTACAGGGTCTGGAAACACCATATATTTT,CASSFTGSGNTIYF
TRBJ2-7,TRBD2,.,TRBV10-2,TGCGCCAGCAGTGATCGTTTGGGGGTCTCTTCTGGGCGGGAGGGGTCCTACGAGCAGTACTTC,CASSDRLGVSSGREGSYEQYF
TRBJ1-2,.,once,TRBV28,TGTGCCAGCAGTTTAGTTTCTGCCTTCTATGGCTACACCTTC,CASSLVSAFYGYTF
TRBJ2-6,TRBD1,.,TRBV28,TGTGCCAGCAGACGTGCCGGGACAGGGTACTCTGGGGCCAACGTCCTGACTTTC,CASRRAGTGYSGANVLTF
TRBJ1-1,.,few,TRBV25-1,TGTGCCAGCAGTGACACTCCATTGAACACTGAAGCTTTCTTT,CASSDTPLNTEAFF
TRBJ1-3,.,.,TRBV5-4,TGTGCCAGCAGCTTGGAGTCGGGGGGACGGCGAAACACCATATATTTT,CASSLESGGRRNTIYF
TRBJ2-6,.,.,TRBV30,TGTGCCTGGAGTGCTTTAACTGGGGCCAACGTCCTGACTTTC,CAWSALTGANVLTF
TRBJ1-3,.,once,TRBV28,TGTGCCAGCAGTACATCGAGGGGTGGGAACACCATATATTTT,CASSTSRGGNTIYF
TRBJ1-1,TRBD1,once,TRBV19,TGTGCCAGTAGTATAGAAGGGACAGGGGGCTCTACTGAAGCTTTCTTT,CASSIEGTGGSTEAFF
TRBJ2-3,.,.,TRBV14,TGTGCCAGCAGCCAAAGTCCCCGACGCCATACGCAGTATTTT,CASSQSPRRHTQYF
TRBJ1-2,.,.,TRBV30,TGTGCCTGGAGTGTGGCCTACGATGGCTACACCTTC,CAWSVAYDGYTF
TRBJ1-5,.,.,TRBV15,TGTGCCACCAGCAGAGATTTCGGAATAATTGGAAGCAATCAGCCCCAGCATTTT,CATSRDFGIIGSNQPQHF
TRBJ1-5,.,.,TRBV12-3/TRBV12-4,TGTGCCAGCAGTCCTCAGGATAATCAGCCCCAGCATTTT,CASSPQDNQPQHF
TRBJ2-7,TRBD1,.,TRBV11-3,TGTGCCAGCAGCTTGACCGGACAGGACGAGCAGTACTTC,CASSLTGQDEQYF
TRBJ2-7,.,.,TRBV11-2,TGTGCCAGCAAGGGGACCGAAGAGCAGTACTTC,CASKGTEEQYF
TRBJ1-1,.,.,TRBV28,TGTGCCAGCAGTTTGGTAGGACAGCTAAGTGCTTTGAACACTGAAGCTTTCTTT,CASSLVGQLSALNTEAFF
TRBJ2-1,TRBD2,.,TRBV3-1/TRBV3-2,TGTGCCAGCAGCCAAGGGGGACTAGCGGGAGGTTCTGAGCAGTTCTTC,CASSQGGLAGGSEQFF
TRBJ2-2,TRBD2,.,TRBV5-4,TGTGCCAGCAGCTGGGGGCTAGCGGGAGCTAACAGCGGGGAGCTGTTTTTT,CASSWGLAGANSGELFF
TRBJ1-3,TRBD1,.,TRBV30,TGTGCCTTGCGTCCCGGGACAGGGACTGGAAACACCATATATTTT,CALRPGTGTGNTIYF
TRBJ1-2,.,.,TRBV6-5,TGTGCCAGCAGACGTGGGGTTAACTATGGCTACACCTTC,CASRRGVNYGYTF
TRBJ2-1,TRBD2,.,TRBV6-2/TRBV6-3,TGTGCCAGCAGTTACAGACTAGCCAGCAATCCGAATGAGCAGTTCTTC,CASSYRLASNPNEQFF
TRBJ2-7,.,.,TRBV28,TGTGCCAGCAGTCCCTTCCCCCCGGGAGCCAGGAATGCCGAGCAGTACTTC,CASSPFPPGARNAEQYF
TRBJ2-7,.,.,TRBV3-1/TRBV3-2,TGTGCCAGCAGCCAAAGAGGGGTGGGGACCTACGAGCAGTACTTC,CASSQRGVGTYEQYF
TRBJ2-2,.,.,TRBV5-4,TGTGCCAGCAGACCCCGGGGCGCAAACACCGGGGAGCTGTTTTTT,CASRPRGANTGELFF
TRBJ2-7,TRBD1,.,TRBV27,TGTGCCAGCAGCCCCGGGACAGTCTACGAGCAGTACTTC,CASSPGTVYEQYF
TRBJ1-5,.,.,TRBV27,TGTGCCAGCGCGCGGGCCGGGAGTTTGGCCAATCAGCCCCAGCATTTT,CASARAGSLANQPQHF
TRBJ2-4,.,.,TRBV6-6,TGTGCCAGCAGTCGGCTTCAAAACCTCCTTGGCAAAAACATTCAGTACTTC,CASSRLQNLLGKNIQYF
TRBJ1-2,TRBD1,.,TRBV23-1,TGCGCCAGCAGTTACGGGACAGGGCTTTTCTATGGCTACACCTTC,CASSYGTGLFYGYTF
TRBJ1-2,TRBD1,.,TRBV6-5,TGTGCCAGCAGCCGCCAGGGGGGGGGCAACTATGGCTACACCTTC,CASSRQGGGNYGYTF
TRBJ1-6,.,.,TRBV19,TGTGCCAGTAGTATGTTTGGGACCCTCCTCCACTTT,CASSMFGTLLHF
TRBJ2-5,TRBD2,.,TRBV7-9,TGTGCCAGCAGCTTCCGCGGGAGACAAGAGACCCAGTACTTC,CASSFRGRQETQYF
TRBJ1-6,.,.,TRBV9,TGTGCCAGCAGCCCCCGAGAGTCACCCCTCCACTTT,CASSPRESPLHF
TRBJ2-1,.,.,TRBV10-3,TGTGCCATCAGTGACCAGGGCTCCTACAATGAGCAGTTCTTC,CAISDQGSYNEQFF
TRBJ2-7,TRBD2,.,TRBV28,TGTGCCAGCAGGGACCTGATGGCGGGAGGGCCATTGTTCGAGCAGTACTTC,CASRDLMAGGPLFEQYF
TRBJ1-5,.,.,TRBV6-1,TGTGCCAGCAGTGATCAGGGTAATCAGCCCCAGCATTTT,CASSDQGNQPQHF
TRBJ1-5,.,.,TRBV6-1,TGTGCCAGCAGTGAAGCGGGCGGTATAGGCAATCAGCCCCAGCATTTT,CASSEAGGIGNQPQHF
TRBJ2-7,.,.,TRBV3-1/TRBV3-2,TGTGCCAGCAGCCAGAGGAGCTCCTACGAGCAGTACTTC,CASSQRSSYEQYF
TRBJ2-7,.,once,TRBV12-3/TRBV12-4,TGTGCCAGCAGTTTTTTTGAAAATGGCGAGCAGTACTTC,CASSFFENGEQYF
TRBJ1-5,.,.,TRBV19,TGTGCCAGTAGTATATGGTCCATCATTGTCAATCAGCCCCAGCATTTT,CASSIWSIIVNQPQHF
TRBJ1-5,TRBD1,.,TRBV19,TGTGCCAGTAGTACCACAGGGGGAGGCAATCAGCCCCAGCATTTT,CASSTTGGGNQPQHF
TRBJ2-5,TRBD1,.,TRBV2,TGTGCCAGCAGCCGCGACAGGGTTGAGACCCAGTACTTC,CASSRDRVETQYF